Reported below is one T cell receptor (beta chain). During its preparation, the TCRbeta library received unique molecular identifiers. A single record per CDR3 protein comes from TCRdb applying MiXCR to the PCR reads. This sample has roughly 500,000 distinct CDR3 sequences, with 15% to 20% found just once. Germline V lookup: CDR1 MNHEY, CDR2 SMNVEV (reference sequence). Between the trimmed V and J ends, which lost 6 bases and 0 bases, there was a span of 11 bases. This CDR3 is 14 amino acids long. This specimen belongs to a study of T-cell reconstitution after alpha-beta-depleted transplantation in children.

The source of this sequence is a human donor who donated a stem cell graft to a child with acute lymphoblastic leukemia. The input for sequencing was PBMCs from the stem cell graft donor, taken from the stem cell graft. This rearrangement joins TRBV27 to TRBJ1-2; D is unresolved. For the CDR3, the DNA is TGTGCCAGCAGCGCAAGGAATTCTAACTATGGCTACACCTTC. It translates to CASSARNSNYGYTF.